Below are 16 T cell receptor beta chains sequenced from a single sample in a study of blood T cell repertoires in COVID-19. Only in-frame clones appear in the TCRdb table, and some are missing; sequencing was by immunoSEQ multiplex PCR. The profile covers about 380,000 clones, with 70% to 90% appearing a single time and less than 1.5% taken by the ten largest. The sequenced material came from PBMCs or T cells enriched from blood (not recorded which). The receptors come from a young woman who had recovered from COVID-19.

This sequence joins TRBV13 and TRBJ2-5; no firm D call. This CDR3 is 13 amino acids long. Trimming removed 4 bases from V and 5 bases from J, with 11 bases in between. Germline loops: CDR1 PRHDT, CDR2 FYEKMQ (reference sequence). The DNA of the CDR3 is TGTGCCAGCAGCTCACTAACCGGGGAGACCCAGTACTTC. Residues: CASSSLTGETQYF.

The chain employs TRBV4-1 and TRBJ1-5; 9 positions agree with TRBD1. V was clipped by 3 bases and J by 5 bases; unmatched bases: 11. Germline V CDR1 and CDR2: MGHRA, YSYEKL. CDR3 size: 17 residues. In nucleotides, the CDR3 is TGCGCCAGCAGCCATTCACCGGGACAGGGATGGGATCAGCCCCAGCATTTT. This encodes CASSHSPGQGWDQPQHF.

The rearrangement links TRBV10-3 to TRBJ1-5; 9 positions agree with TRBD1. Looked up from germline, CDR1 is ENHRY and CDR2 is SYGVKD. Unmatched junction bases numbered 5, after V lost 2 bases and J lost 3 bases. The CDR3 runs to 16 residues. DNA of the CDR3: TGTGCCATCAGTGAGCCGGGACAGGGAACCAATCAGCCCCAGCATTTT. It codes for CAISEPGQGTNQPQHF.

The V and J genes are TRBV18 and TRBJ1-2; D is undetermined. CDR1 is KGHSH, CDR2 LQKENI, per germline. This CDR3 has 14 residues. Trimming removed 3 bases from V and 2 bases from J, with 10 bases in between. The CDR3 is CASSPPDGNYGYTF. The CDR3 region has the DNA TGTGCCAGCTCACCGCCCGACGGGAACTATGGCTACACCTTC.

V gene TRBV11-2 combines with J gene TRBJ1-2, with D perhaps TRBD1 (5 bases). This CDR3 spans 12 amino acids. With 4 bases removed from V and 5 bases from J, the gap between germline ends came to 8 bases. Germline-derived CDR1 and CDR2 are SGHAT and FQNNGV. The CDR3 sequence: CASSSGEYGYTF. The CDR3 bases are TGTGCCAGCAGCTCGGGGGAATATGGCTACACCTTC.

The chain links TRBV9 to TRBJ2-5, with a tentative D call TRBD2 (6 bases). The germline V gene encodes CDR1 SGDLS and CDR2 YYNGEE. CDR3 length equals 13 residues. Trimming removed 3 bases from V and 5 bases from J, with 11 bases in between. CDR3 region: CASSDPREETQYF. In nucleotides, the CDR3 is TGTGCCAGCAGCGATCCCCGGGAGGAGACCCAGTACTTC.

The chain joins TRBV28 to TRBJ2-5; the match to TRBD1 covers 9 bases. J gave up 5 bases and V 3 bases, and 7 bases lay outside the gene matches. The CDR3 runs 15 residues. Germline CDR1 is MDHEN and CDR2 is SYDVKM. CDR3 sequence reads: CASSFPQGARETQYF. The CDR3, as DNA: TGTGCCAGCAGTTTCCCACAGGGGGCAAGGGAGACCCAGTACTTC.

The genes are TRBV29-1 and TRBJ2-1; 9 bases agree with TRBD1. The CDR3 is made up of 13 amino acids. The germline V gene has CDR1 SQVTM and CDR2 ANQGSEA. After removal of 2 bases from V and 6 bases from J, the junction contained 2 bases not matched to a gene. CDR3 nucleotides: TGCAGCGTTGAACGACAGGGGGGCAATGAGCAGTTCTTC. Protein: CSVERQGGNEQFF.

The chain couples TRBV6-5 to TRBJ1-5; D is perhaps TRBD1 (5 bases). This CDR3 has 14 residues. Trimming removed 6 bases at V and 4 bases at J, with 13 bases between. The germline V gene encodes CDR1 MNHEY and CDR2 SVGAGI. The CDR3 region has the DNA TGTGCCAGCAGAGTACAATGGACAAATCAGCCCCAGCATTTT. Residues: CASRVQWTNQPQHF.

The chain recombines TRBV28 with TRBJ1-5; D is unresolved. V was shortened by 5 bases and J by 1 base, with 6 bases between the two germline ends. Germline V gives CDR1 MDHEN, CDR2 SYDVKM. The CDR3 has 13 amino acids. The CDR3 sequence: CASSPQSNQPQHF. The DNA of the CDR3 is TGTGCCAGCAGTCCTCAGAGCAATCAGCCCCAGCATTTT.

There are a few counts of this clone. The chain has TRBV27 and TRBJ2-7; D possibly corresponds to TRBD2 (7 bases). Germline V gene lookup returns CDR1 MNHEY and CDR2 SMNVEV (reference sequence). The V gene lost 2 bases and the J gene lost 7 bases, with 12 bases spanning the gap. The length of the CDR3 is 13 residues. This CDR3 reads CASSLRGAWEQYF. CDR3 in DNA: TGTGCCAGCAGTTTACGGGGGGCGTGGGAGCAGTACTTC.

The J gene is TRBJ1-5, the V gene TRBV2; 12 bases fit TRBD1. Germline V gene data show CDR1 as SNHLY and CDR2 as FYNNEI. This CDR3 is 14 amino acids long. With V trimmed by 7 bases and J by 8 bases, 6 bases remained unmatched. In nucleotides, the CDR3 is TGTGCCAGCAACCGGGACAGGGGGCTGGAGCCCCAGCATTTT. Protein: CASNRDRGLEPQHF.

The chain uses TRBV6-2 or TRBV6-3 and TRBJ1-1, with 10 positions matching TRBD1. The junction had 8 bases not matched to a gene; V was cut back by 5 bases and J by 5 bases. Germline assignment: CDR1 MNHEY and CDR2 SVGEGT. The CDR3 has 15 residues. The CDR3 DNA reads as TGTGCCAGCAGTCCAAACCGGGACAGGGGTACTGAAGCTTTCTTT. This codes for CASSPNRDRGTEAFF.

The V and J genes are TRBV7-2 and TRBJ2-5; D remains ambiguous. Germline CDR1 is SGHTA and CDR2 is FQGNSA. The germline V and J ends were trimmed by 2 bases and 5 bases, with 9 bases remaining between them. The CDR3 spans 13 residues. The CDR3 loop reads CASSLQVWETQYF. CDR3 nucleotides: TGTGCCAGCAGCTTACAGGTCTGGGAGACCCAGTACTTC.

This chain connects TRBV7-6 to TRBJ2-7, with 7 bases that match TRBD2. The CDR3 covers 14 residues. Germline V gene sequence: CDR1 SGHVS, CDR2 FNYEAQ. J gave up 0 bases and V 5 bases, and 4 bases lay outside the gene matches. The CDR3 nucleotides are TGTGCCAGCAGCCAGGGACTATTCTCCTACGAGCAGTACTTC. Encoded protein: CASSQGLFSYEQYF.

The CDR3 here is CASSLFSTTNEKLFF. CDR3 sequence (DNA): TGCGCCAGCAGCTTGTTTTCTACAACTAATGAAAAACTGTTTTTT. V and J are TRBV5-1 and TRBJ1-4, with D uncertain. The V end lost 1 base, the J end lost 0 bases, and 7 bases lay between the germline ends. CDR1 and CDR2 from the germline V gene are SGHRS and YFSETQ. The CDR3 length is 15 residues. The full variable domain, completed using reference TRBV5-1 and TRBJ1-4, is KAGVTQTPRYLIKTRGQQVTLSCSPISGHRSVSWYQQTPGQGLQFLFEYFSETQRNKGNFPGRFSGRQFSNSRSEMNVSTLELGDSALYLCASSLFSTTNEKLFFGSGTQLSVL.